The following is a T cell receptor beta chain sequence with its context. The antigen remains unidentified. This sample was included in a study of T cells in localized non-small cell lung cancer. CDR1 and CDR2 from the germline V gene are MNHNS and SASEGT. The CDR3 covers 14 residues. V was clipped by 5 bases and J by 3 bases; unmatched bases: 7. Whole-study findings and limits: Of the top 100 tumor clones, median roughly 60 were in adjacent lung, about 30 among its top 100. Of the tissues analyzed, uninvolved adjacent lung showed maximal T cell clonality, greater than tumor. The study sequenced only one region of the tumor. As a result, intratumor heterogeneity could not be excluded and remains possible. Those with higher blood T cell density had longer overall survival.

Sequenced by immunoSEQ multiplex PCR; TCRdb stores in-frame clones only, minus some. The repertoire holds under 40,000 clones, around 73% seen once, with less than 45% in the top ten. This receptor was identified in a male donor aged 60 or older with stage II squamous cell lung carcinoma. This rearrangement joins TRBV6-1 to TRBJ2-7; 7 bases agree with TRBD1. The sample was peripheral blood, taken before any cancer treatment. The CDR3 loop reads CASSPPGQSYEQYF. For the CDR3, the DNA is TGTGCCAGCAGTCCGCCGGGACAGAGCTACGAGCAGTACTTC.